Below, 13 T cell receptor beta chains from the same sample are listed, as sequenced in a study of blood T cell repertoires in COVID-19. Using immunoSEQ multiplex PCR, the repertoire was profiled, and TCRdb retains in-frame clones only, with some absent. The repertoire consists of 110,000 to 150,000 clones, with roughly 80% occurring once and the leading ten covering approximately 6%. Source material: PBMCs or T cells enriched from blood (not recorded which). These TCRs come from a woman in her fifties or sixties who had recovered from COVID-19.

This sequence joins TRBV30 and TRBJ1-2; TRBD1 matches at 10 bases. This CDR3 comprises 10 residues. Germline V gene data show CDR1 as GTSNPN and CDR2 as SVGIG (reference sequence). The chain's CDR3 is CAGDRGGYTF. The CDR3 DNA sequence: TGTGCTGGGGACAGGGGTGGCTACACCTTC.

The sample holds one count of this clone. The chain couples TRBV5-1 to TRBJ2-2; D perhaps matches TRBD2 (6 bases). This CDR3 spans 16 amino acids. Trimming took off 6 bases at V and 5 bases at J, with 20 bases between the two ends. From germline, CDR1 is SGHRS and CDR2 YFSETQ. CDR3 sequence reads: CASNPRTPGGTGELFF. CDR3 coding DNA: TGCGCCAGCAACCCAAGGACGCCTGGAGGGACCGGGGAGCTGTTTTTT.

In DNA, the CDR3 is TGTGCCAGCAGTGAAAAGGTCGCAGGGGAGATTCGCACAGATACGCAGTATTTT. It specifies CASSEKVAGEIRTDTQYF. The chain links TRBV6-1 to TRBJ2-3, with a possible D match to TRBD1 (6 bases). Trimming stripped 2 bases from V and 1 base from J, with 19 bases between. From germline, CDR1 is MNHNS and CDR2 SASEGT. The length of the CDR3 is 18 residues.

Concerning this clone: Other DNA sequences in this specimen translate into the identical CDR3. The gene calls are TRBV5-1 and TRBJ2-5; no definite D call. V was clipped by 0 bases and J by 2 bases, with 5 bases between them. Per the germline V gene, CDR1 is SGHRS and CDR2 is YFSETQ. The CDR3 spans 13 residues. CDR3 DNA: TGCGCCAGCAGCTTGGTACAACAAGAGACCCAGTACTTC. Amino acid sequence: CASSLVQQETQYF.

The chain couples TRBV10-3 to TRBJ1-2; 7 nucleotides agree with TRBD1. The CDR3 sequence is 13 residues long. Germline trimming cut 4 bases from V and 5 bases from J; bases unmatched to any gene: 4. Germline assignment: CDR1 ENHRY and CDR2 SYGVKD. The CDR3: CAISGGGGYGYTF. Written as DNA, the CDR3 is TGTGCCATCAGTGGAGGGGGCGGGTATGGCTACACCTTC.

The chain joins TRBV5-6 to TRBJ1-1, with D uncertain. V was clipped by 4 bases and J by 1 base, with 5 bases between them. This CDR3 region has 12 residues. Looked up from germline, CDR1 is SGHDT and CDR2 is YYEEEE. The CDR3 spells CASSPGNTEAFF. The CDR3 DNA reads as TGTGCCAGCAGCCCCGGGAACACTGAAGCTTTCTTT. The variable domain in full, completed from reference TRBV5-6 and TRBJ1-1, reads DAGVTQSPTHLIKTRGQQVTLRCSPKSGHDTVSWYQQALGQGPQFIFQYYEEEERQRGNFPDRFSGHQFPNYSSELNVNALLLGDSALYLCASSPGNTEAFFGQGTRLTVV.

V usage is TRBV4-2 and J usage is TRBJ1-2; D is unresolved. Germline V gene sequence: CDR1 LGHNA, CDR2 YNFKEQ. V was pared by 0 bases and J by 2 bases, with 16 bases between. The length of the CDR3 is 17 residues. The CDR3 DNA sequence: TGTGCCAGCAGCCAAGACCGCCCCGGACGGGGAAACTATGGCTACACCTTC. As protein: CASSQDRPGRGNYGYTF.

This clone was seen a single time. The genes are TRBV7-9 and TRBJ2-7; 10 positions match TRBD2. The CDR3 consists of 16 residues. Germline V gene data show CDR1 as SEHNR and CDR2 as FQNEAQ (reference sequence). V shed 3 bases and J 4 bases; nucleotides not matched to a gene: 9. CDR3 residues: CASSLAASGGRYEQYF. CDR3 coding DNA: TGTGCCAGCAGCTTGGCGGCTAGCGGGGGTAGGTACGAGCAGTACTTC.

The rearrangement links TRBV2 to TRBJ1-1; a possible D gene is TRBD1 (5 bases). Per the germline V gene, CDR1 is SNHLY and CDR2 is FYNNEI. This CDR3 contains 12 residues. V lost 6 bases and J lost 10, with 15 bases in between. The CDR3 bases are TGTGCCAGCAGCAAGACCCGGGGGGGAGCTTTCTTT. It yields the protein CASSKTRGGAFF.

The genes are TRBV19 and TRBJ1-5; TRBD1 aligns across 8 bases. Trimming cost V 2 bases and J 3 bases; bases outside gene matches: 12. The germline V gene has CDR1 LNHDA and CDR2 SQIVND (reference sequence). This CDR3 has 18 amino acids. CDR3 region: CASSIKGGGTGFNQPQHF. The CDR3 coding sequence is TGTGCCAGTAGTATAAAAGGAGGGGGGACAGGTTTCAATCAGCCCCAGCATTTT. Full variable domain (remainder filled in from reference TRBV19 and TRBJ1-5): DGGITQSPKYLFRKEGQNVTLSCEQNLNHDAMYWYRQDPGQGLRLIYYSQIVNDFQKGDIAEGYSVSREKKESFPLTVTSAQKNPTAFYLCASSIKGGGTGFNQPQHFGDGTRLSIL.

The V call is TRBV28, the J call TRBJ2-7; 7 nucleotides agree with TRBD1. Germline V gene lookup returns CDR1 MDHEN and CDR2 SYDVKM. Germline trimming cut 4 bases from V and 3 bases from J; bases unmatched to any gene: 15. The CDR3 length is 17 residues. As DNA, the CDR3 is TGTGCCAGCAGTTCAATCGTCCCCGGGACAGAAAGCTACGAGCAGTACGTC. It translates to CASSSIVPGTESYEQYV.

The chain joins TRBV5-8 to TRBJ2-1, with a weak D call TRBD2 (6 bases). The CDR3 is made up of 13 amino acids. CDR1 is SGHTS, CDR2 YDEGEE, per germline. Trimming removed 1 base at V and 7 bases at J, with 9 bases between. The CDR3 DNA sequence: TGTGCCAGCAGCTTGTCGGAGGGGAATGAGCAGTTCTTC. It yields the protein CASSLSEGNEQFF.

The V gene is TRBV6-5, the J gene TRBJ1-6; the match to TRBD1 covers 7 bases. The CDR3 spans 15 residues. The ends lost 7 bases at V and 3 bases at J; junction bases unmatched: 6. Germline V lookup: CDR1 MNHEY, CDR2 SVGAGI. Here the CDR3 DNA reads TGTGCCAGCAATTCCGGGACAGACTATAATTCACCCCTCCACTTT. This encodes CASNSGTDYNSPLHF.